This T cell receptor beta chain was documented in a study of shared clonotypes between healthy human individuals. Germline V gene data show CDR1 as SGHNT and CDR2 as YYREEE (reference sequence). The CDR3 length is 18 residues. V shed 5 bases and J 0 bases; nucleotides not matched to a gene: 12. Naive CD8 cells, CD45RO-negative and positively selected for CCR7, excluded terminally differentiated effector memory CD45RA+ cells. Profiled with immunoSEQ multiplex PCR; TCRdb holds only in-frame clones, not every one. The sample lists nearly 600,000 clones, about 95% seen once, with 0.11% in the top ten. Sequenced material: naive CD8+ T cells sorted from blood. The TCR originated in a woman aged 25-40 years in good health. This sequence joins TRBV5-4 and TRBJ2-3, with 10 nucleotides matching TRBD2. The CDR3 DNA sequence: TGTGCCAGCAGTCTCTGGGGTAGCGGGAGGACTAGCACAGATACGCAGTATTTT. This codes for CASSLWGSGRTSTDTQYF.